Following are 11 T cell receptor beta chains from one sample sequenced in a study of blood T cells in healthy people across ages. Alongside a J-beta primer mix, a sample-barcoded 5' primer served in a second PCR lasting about 7 to 11 cycles. One entry per CDR3 protein, called by TCRdb with MiXCR from the 5' RACE reads. The sample lists some 930,000 distinct CDR3 sequences, 25% to 30% seen once, with more than 8.5% in the top ten. This sample also appeared in a second study, on T cells of mothers and their children.

The specimen was blood. These receptors were collected from a woman aged 40-49 years in good health.

The chain couples TRBV27 to TRBJ2-7; 13 bases line up with TRBD2. CDR3 length: 17 residues. V dropped 6 bases and J dropped 7; count of bases not matched to a gene: 15. CDR1 and CDR2 (germline): MNHEY, SMNVEV (reference sequence). The CDR3: CASRPETSGGSRGEQYF. The DNA of the CDR3 is TGTGCCAGCAGACCAGAGACTAGCGGGGGGTCCCGTGGAGAGCAGTACTTC.

This sequence joins TRBV7-6 and TRBJ1-5; the D gene is possibly TRBD1 (6 bases). V was cut by 2 bases and J by 7 bases, with 12 bases left in between. The germline V gene encodes CDR1 SGHVS and CDR2 FNYEAQ. CDR3 size: 14 residues. CDR3 sequence reads: CASSLQGSGQPQHF. The CDR3 DNA follows: TGTGCCAGCAGCTTACAGGGGTCAGGGCAGCCCCAGCATTTT.

The J gene is TRBJ1-6, the V gene TRBV15; D possibly corresponds to TRBD1 (5 bases). V was shortened by 5 bases and J by 10 bases, with 18 bases between the two germline ends. The CDR3 extends over 15 amino acids. Germline values: CDR1 LNHNV, CDR2 YYDKDF (reference sequence). CDR3 sequence (DNA): TGTGCCACCAGCCCCCAAGCCACAGGTCGGTCACCCCTCCACTTT. It translates to CATSPQATGRSPLHF. Supplemented by reference TRBV15 and TRBJ1-6, the full variable domain reads DAMVIQNPRYQVTQFGKPVTLSCSQTLNHNVMYWYQQKSSQAPKLLFHYYDKDFNNEADTPDNFQSRRPNTSFCFLDIRSPGLGDTAMYLCATSPQATGRSPLHFGNGTRLTVT.

This clonotype was detected many times. This sequence joins TRBV9 and TRBJ1-2; D remains ambiguous. Germline V lookup: CDR1 SGDLS, CDR2 YYNGEE. This CDR3 has 13 residues. The V and J ends lost 1 base and 5 bases respectively, with 9 bases between them. The CDR3 bases are TGTGCCAGCAGCGTAATGGCAGATTATGGCTACACCTTC. It codes for CASSVMADYGYTF.

The V gene is TRBV7-9, the J gene TRBJ2-2; D remains ambiguous. Germline V gene sequence: CDR1 SEHNR, CDR2 FQNEAQ (reference sequence). The CDR3 consists of 12 residues. Deletions cut 3 bases from V and 7 bases from J, with 6 bases between. CDR3 in amino acids: CASSFVDGELFF. The CDR3 DNA sequence: TGTGCCAGCAGCTTTGTGGACGGGGAGCTGTTTTTT.

This clonotype turned up a few times. This rearrangement joins TRBV12-3 or TRBV12-4 to TRBJ2-3; 8 bases are shared with TRBD1. This CDR3 is 13 amino acids long. The V segment lost 5 bases and the J segment 5 bases; nucleotides outside the gene matches: 3. As DNA, the CDR3 is TGTGCCAGCAGTCATGACAGGGGAGATACGCAGTATTTT. Its translation: CASSHDRGDTQYF.

This clonotype has only a few counts. The rearrangement links TRBV12-3 or TRBV12-4 to TRBJ1-1; D possibly corresponds to TRBD1 (5 bases). The V end lost 4 bases, the J end lost 1 base, and 13 bases lay between the germline ends. The CDR3 extends over 15 amino acids. For the CDR3, the DNA is TGTGCCAGCAGTTCTGCTGGGAGGGGGAACACTGAAGCTTTCTTT. Amino acids: CASSSAGRGNTEAFF.

About this clonotype itself: A much larger clone is a single base away; this may be a read error. The genes are TRBV7-9 and TRBJ2-1, with D tentatively TRBD1 (6 bases). The DNA end is a closer match to TRBJ2-7, so the J assignment may be wrong. This CDR3 is built from 15 residues. The germline gives CDR1 SEHNR, CDR2 FQNEAQ (reference sequence). Here the CDR3 reads CASSHWDKGDNEQYF. The DNA for the CDR3 is TGTGCCAGCAGCCATTGGGACAAGGGGGACAATGAGCAGTACTTC.

CDR3 amino acids: CASSPDRGTRYSYNEQFF. In DNA form, the CDR3 reads TGTGCCAGCAGCCCGGACAGGGGAACGCGGTATTCCTACAATGAGCAGTTCTTC. The chain combines TRBV7-2 with TRBJ2-1; 9 positions agree with TRBD1. This CDR3 is built from 18 residues. Unmatched junction bases numbered 12, after V lost 5 bases and J lost 1 base. Germline CDR1 reads SGHTA; CDR2 reads FQGNSA.

The table lists this clonotype with a few counts. Compared with germline, one end of the junction differs, possibly owing to a read error. The gene calls are TRBV20-1 and TRBJ2-7; TRBD1 matches 9 bases. The CDR3 is 16 amino acids. Germline V lookup: CDR1 DFQATT, CDR2 SNEGSKA (reference sequence). The CDR3 nucleotides are TGTGCCCGTAAGGGACAGGGCTTTTCGGGTTCCTACGAGCAGTACTTC. Its protein product is CARKGQGFSGSYEQYF.

This chain connects TRBV14 to TRBJ2-1; D not certain. Germline values: CDR1 SGHDN, CDR2 FVKESK. The ends were cut back, 4 bases at V and 9 bases at J, with 13 bases in the middle. The length of the CDR3 is 13 residues. In DNA, the CDR3 is TGTGCCAGCAGCCCTCTAATTAGCTCTGAGCAGTTCTTC. Protein: CASSPLISSEQFF.